This T cell receptor beta chain was recorded in a study of shared clonotypes between healthy human individuals. This CDR3 contains 13 residues. Germline assignment: CDR1 MNHEY and CDR2 SVGAGI. Only in-frame clones appear in the TCRdb table, and some are missing; sequencing was by immunoSEQ multiplex PCR. The sample consists of some 2.4 million clones, 80% to 95% of them appearing once. For this clone: An end of the junction does not agree with germline; a read error may underlie this.

The source is a man aged 18 to 30 in good health. Some clones in this sample may be carry-over from other donors' samples. The specimen sequenced was naive CD4+ T cells from PBMCs. The subset denotes: CD45RA+ positively selected. The chain joins TRBV6-5 to TRBJ1-2; 8 nucleotides line up with TRBD1. This CDR3 reads CASSPGWGTGCTF. As DNA, the CDR3 is TGTGCCAGCAGTCCGGGGTGGGGGACAGGCTGCACCTTC.